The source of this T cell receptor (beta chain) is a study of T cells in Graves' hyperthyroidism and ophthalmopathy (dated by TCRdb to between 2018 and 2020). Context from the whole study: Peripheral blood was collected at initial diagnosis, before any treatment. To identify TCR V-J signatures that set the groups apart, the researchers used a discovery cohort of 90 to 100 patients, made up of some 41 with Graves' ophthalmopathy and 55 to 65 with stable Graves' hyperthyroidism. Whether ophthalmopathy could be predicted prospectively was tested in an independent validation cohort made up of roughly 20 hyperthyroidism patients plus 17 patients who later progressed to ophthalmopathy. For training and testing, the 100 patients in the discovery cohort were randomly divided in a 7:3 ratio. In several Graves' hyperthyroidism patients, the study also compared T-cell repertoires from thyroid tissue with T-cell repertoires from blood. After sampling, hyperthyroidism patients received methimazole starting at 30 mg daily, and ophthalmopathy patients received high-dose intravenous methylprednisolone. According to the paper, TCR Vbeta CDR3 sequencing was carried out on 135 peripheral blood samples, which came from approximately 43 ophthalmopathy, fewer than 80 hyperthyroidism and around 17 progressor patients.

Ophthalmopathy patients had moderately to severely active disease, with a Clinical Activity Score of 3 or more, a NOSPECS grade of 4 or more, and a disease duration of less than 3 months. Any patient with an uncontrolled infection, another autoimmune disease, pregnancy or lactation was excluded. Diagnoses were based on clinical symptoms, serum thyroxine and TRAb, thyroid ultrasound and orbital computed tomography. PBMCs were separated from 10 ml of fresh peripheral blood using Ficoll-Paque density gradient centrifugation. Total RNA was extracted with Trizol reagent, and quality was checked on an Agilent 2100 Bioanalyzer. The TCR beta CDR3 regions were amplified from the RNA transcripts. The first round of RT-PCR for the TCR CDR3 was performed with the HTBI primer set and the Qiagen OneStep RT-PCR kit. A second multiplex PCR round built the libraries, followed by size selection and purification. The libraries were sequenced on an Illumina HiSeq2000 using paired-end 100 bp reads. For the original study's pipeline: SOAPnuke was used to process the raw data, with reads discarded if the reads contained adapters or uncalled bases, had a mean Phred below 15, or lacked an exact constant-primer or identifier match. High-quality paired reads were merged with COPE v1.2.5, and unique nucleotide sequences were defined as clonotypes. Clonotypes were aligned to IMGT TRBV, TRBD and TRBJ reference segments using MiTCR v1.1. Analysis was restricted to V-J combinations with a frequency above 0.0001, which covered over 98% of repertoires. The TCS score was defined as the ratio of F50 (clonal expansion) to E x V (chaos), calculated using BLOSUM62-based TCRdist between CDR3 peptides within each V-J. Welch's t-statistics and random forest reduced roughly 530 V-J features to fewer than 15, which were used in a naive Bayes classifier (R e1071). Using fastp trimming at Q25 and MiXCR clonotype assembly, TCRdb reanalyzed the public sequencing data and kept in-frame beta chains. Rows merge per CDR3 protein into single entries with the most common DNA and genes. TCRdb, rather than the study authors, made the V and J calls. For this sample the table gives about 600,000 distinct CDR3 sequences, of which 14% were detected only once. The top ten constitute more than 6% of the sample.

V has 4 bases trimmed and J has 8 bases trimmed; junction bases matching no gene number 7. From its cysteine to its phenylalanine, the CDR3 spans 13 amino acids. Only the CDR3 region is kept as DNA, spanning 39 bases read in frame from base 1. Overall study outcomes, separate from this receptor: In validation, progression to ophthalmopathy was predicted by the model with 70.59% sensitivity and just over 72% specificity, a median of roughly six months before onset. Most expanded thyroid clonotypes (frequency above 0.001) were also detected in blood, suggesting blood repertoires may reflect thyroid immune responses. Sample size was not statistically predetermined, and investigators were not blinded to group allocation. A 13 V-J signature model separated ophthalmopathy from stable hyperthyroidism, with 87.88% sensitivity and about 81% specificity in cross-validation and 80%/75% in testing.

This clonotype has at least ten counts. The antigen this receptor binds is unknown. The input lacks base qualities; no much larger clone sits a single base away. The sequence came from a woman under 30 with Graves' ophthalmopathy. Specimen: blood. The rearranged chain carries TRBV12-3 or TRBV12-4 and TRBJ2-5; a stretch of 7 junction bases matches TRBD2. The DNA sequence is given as TGTGCCAGCAGTTACGACAGCGGGGAAACCCAGTACTTC. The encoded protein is CASSYDSGETQYF.